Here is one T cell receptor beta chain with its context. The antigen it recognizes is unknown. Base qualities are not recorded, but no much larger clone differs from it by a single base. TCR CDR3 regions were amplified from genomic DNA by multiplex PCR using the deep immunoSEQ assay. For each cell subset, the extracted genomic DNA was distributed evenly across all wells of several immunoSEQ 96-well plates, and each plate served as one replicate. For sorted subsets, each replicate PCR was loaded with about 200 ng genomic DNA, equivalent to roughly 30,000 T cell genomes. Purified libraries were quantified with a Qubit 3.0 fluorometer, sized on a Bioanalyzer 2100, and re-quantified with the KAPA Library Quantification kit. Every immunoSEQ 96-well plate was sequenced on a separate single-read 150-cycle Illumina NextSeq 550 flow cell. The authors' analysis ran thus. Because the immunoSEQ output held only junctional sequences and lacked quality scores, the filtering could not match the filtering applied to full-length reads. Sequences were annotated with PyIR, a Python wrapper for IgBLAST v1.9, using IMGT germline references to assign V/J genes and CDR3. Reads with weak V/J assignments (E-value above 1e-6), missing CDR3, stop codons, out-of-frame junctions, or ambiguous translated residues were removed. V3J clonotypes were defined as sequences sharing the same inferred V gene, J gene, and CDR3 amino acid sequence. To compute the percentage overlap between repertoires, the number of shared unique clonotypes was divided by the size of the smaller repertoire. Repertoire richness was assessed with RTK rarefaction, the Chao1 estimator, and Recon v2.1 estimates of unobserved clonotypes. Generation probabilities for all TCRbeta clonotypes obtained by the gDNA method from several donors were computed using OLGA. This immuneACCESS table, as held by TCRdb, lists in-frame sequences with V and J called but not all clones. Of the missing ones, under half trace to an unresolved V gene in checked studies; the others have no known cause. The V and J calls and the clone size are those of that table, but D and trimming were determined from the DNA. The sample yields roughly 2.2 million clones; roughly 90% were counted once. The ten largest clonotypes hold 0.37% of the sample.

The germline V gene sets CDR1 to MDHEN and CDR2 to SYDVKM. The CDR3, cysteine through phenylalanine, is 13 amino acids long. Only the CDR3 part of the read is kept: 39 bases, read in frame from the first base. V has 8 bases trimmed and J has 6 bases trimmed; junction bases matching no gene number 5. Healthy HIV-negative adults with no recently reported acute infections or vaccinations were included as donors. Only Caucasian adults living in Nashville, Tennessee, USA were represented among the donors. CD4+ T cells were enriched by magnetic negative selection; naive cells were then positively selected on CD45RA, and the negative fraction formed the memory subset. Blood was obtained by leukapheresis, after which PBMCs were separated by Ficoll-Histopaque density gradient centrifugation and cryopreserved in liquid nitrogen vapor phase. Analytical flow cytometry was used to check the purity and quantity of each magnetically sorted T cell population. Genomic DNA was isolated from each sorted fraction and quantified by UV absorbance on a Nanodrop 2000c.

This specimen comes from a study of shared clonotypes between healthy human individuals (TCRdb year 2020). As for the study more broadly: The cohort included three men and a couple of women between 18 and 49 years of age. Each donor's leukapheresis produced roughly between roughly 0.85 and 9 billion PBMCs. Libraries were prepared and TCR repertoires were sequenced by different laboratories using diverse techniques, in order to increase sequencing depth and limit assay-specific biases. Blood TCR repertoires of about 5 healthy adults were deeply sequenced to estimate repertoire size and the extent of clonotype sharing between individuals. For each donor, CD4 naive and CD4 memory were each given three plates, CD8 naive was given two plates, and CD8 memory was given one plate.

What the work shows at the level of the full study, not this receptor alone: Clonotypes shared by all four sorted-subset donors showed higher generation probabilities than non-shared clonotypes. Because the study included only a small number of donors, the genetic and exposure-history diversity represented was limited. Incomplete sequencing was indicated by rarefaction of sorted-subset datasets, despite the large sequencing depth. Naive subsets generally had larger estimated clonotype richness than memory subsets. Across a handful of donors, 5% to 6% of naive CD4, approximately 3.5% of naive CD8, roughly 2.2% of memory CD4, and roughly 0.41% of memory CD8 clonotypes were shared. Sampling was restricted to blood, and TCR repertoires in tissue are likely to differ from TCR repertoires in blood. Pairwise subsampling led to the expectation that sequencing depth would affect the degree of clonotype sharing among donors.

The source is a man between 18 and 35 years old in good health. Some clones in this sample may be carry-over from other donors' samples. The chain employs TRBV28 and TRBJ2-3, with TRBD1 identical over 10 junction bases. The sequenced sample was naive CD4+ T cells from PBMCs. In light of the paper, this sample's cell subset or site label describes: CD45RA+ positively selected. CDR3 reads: CASGGQGRDTQYF. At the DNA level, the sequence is TGTGCCAGCGGGGGACAGGGGCGGGATACGCAGTATTTT.